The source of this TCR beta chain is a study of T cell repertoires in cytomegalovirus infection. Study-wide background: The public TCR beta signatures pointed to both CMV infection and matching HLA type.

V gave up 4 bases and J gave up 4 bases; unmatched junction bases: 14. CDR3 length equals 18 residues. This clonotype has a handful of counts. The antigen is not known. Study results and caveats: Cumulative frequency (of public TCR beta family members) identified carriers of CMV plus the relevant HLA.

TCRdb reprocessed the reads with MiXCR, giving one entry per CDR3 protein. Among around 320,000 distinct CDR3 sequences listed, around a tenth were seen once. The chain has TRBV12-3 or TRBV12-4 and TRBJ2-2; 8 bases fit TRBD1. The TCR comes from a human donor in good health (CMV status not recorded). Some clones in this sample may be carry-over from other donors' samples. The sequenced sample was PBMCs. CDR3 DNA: TGTGCCAGCAGTTCTTGGACAGGGAGTTCAGCTAGCACCGGGGAGCTGTTTTTT. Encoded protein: CASSSWTGSSASTGELFF.